Listed below are T cell receptor beta chains from one sample, sequenced in a study of T cell changes during pregnancy in multiple sclerosis. Produced via immunoSEQ multiplex PCR; TCRdb's table is partial and in-frame only. The sample shows 39,000 or so clones, roughly 93% of them seen only once. The starting material was CD8+ T cells from peripheral blood mononuclear cells, obtained in the third trimester of pregnancy. Receptors were obtained from a female donor with multiple sclerosis, enrolled in a pregnancy study. The CDR3 runs from the conserved cysteine through the conserved F or W. The order of the fields is J gene, D gene, V gene, clone size, CDR3 length, CDR3 DNA, CDR3 protein. The D gene is left open where the match is weak. A row's size may be missing; if present it is once, few, many or a size class.

>TRBJ2-3|.|TRBV2|.|15
TGTGCCAGCAGTGACCCCTCCGGTAGCACAGATACGCAGTATTTT
CASSDPSGSTDTQYF
>TRBJ2-7|TRBD1|TRBV28|.|13
TGTGCCACCGAACCAACAGGGGCTTACGAGCAGTACTTC
CATEPTGAYEQYF
>TRBJ2-6|.|TRBV5-1|.|16
TGCGCCAGCAGCTTGCGGGGATCGGCTGGGGCCAACGTCCTGACTTTC
CASSLRGSAGANVLTF
>TRBJ1-2|TRBD1|TRBV2|.|12
TGTGCCAGCCCCACAGGGGGCGGTGGCTACACCTTC
CASPTGGGGYTF
>TRBJ1-2|TRBD1|TRBV7-9|.|14
TGTGCCAGCAGCTGGGACAGGGAGAGCTATGGCTACACCTTC
CASSWDRESYGYTF
>TRBJ2-3|TRBD1|TRBV28|.|14
TGTGCCACCACAGGGGGGAGTAGCACAGATACGCAGTATTTT
CATTGGSSTDTQYF
>TRBJ2-1|TRBD2|TRBV19|.|14
TGTGCCAGTAGTATAACTAGCGGAAACAATGAGCAGTTCTTC
CASSITSGNNEQFF
>TRBJ1-5|.|TRBV19|.|14
TGTGCCAGACCGCGGGGCAGGAGCAATCAGCCCCAGCATTTT
CARPRGRSNQPQHF
>TRBJ1-3|.|TRBV4-1|.|13
TGCGCCAGCAGCCAAGAGGGGAGGAACACCATATATTTT
CASSQEGRNTIYF
>TRBJ2-7|.|TRBV9|.|11
TGTGCCAGCAGCGGAGATGGCGAGCAGTACTTC
CASSGDGEQYF
>TRBJ1-3|.|TRBV6-1|.|13
TGTGCCACCGGGGGGGACTCTGGAAACACCATATATTTT
CATGGDSGNTIYF
>TRBJ1-1|.|TRBV19|.|14
TGTGCCAGTAGTATAGATCCGGGGGGCCGGAACGCTTTCTTT
CASSIDPGGRNAFF
>TRBJ1-2|TRBD1|TRBV6-5|.|13
TGTGCCAGCAGTTACGGGACAGGGGGCCGCTACACCTTC
CASSYGTGGRYTF
>TRBJ2-1|TRBD2|TRBV5-1|.|15
TGCGCCAGCAGCTCGAGGCGGGAGGGCCCCAATGAGCAGTTCTTC
CASSSRREGPNEQFF
>TRBJ2-1|TRBD1|TRBV5-1|.|13
TGCGCCAGCACCTTGACAGGGTACAATGAGCAGTTCTTC
CASTLTGYNEQFF
>TRBJ2-7|TRBD2|TRBV7-2|few|16
TGTGCCAGCAGCTTATTTTTGGGACTAGGGCAGAACGAGCAGTACTTC
CASSLFLGLGQNEQYF
>TRBJ2-7|.|TRBV28|.|13
TGTGCCAGCAGTTTAACTAGCTTCCACGAGCAGTACTTC
CASSLTSFHEQYF
>TRBJ1-2|TRBD1|TRBV29-1|few|12
TGCAGCGTTGAGGGACAGAACTATGGCTACACCTTC
CSVEGQNYGYTF
>TRBJ1-6|.|TRBV6-5|.|13
TGTGCCAGCAGAGAGGGTCGAAATTCACCCCTCCACTTT
CASREGRNSPLHF
>TRBJ2-7|TRBD1|TRBV28|.|14
TGTGCCAGCAGCCTTGCCGGGACAGGCTACGAGCAGTACTTC
CASSLAGTGYEQYF
>TRBJ1-1|.|TRBV27|.|16
TGTGCCAGCAGCCCTTGGGGCCCCGTGGGGAACACTGAAGCTTTCTTT
CASSPWGPVGNTEAFF
>TRBJ2-3|TRBD2|TRBV6-1|.|15
TGTGCCAGCAGTGAACCACTAGCGGAGGGGGATACGCAGTATTTT
CASSEPLAEGDTQYF
>TRBJ2-7|TRBD2|TRBV7-2|.|15
TGTGCCAGCAGCCCGGGGACTAGCGGGAGATACGAGCAGTACTTC
CASSPGTSGRYEQYF
>TRBJ1-1|.|TRBV29-1|.|14
TGCAGCGTTGAAACAAAAAATCAGATTGCTGAAGCTTTCTTT
CSVETKNQIAEAFF
>TRBJ2-3|.|TRBV5-1|.|13
TGCGCCAGCAGGGTCAGTAGCACAGATACGCAGTATTTT
CASRVSSTDTQYF